A single sample gave rise to the 18 T cell receptor beta chains below, sequenced in a study of T-cell reconstitution after alpha-beta-depleted transplantation in children. Preparation of the TCRbeta library used unique molecular identifiers. TCRdb re-analysed the PCR reads in MiXCR, keeping a single row per CDR3 protein. The sample yields under 750,000 distinct CDR3 sequences, roughly 24% seen once. Sequencing was performed on PBMCs, mostly from graft donor cells, taken 360 days after TCRalphabeta/CD19-depleted stem cell transplant. Receptor source: a boy in the first two years of life who had a stem cell transplant for acute myeloid leukemia, so the T cells may come from the graft donor.

About this clonotype itself: A clone one base away is much larger, so this may be a read error. CDR3 coding DNA: TGTGCCAGCAGACCCTCGACAGGGTGGCACGAGCAGTACTTC. Translation gives CASRPSTGWHEQYF. V is TRBV11-2 and J is TRBJ2-7, with 7 bases that match TRBD1. Germline V CDR1 and CDR2: SGHAT, FQNNGV. V gave up 6 bases and J gave up 5 bases; unmatched junction bases: 10. The CDR3 length is 14 residues.

In its sample, this clonotype was seen a few times. The chain has TRBV4-3 and TRBJ2-7; no definite D call. The CDR3 runs 15 residues. V lost 0 bases and J lost 0, with 9 bases in between. Germline values: CDR1 LGHNA, CDR2 YSLEER. CDR3 amino acids: CASSQDGRSSYEQYF. CDR3 bases: TGCGCCAGCAGCCAAGATGGCAGGAGCTCCTACGAGCAGTACTTC.

Concerning this clonotype: A much larger clone is a single base away; this may be a read error. The chain uses TRBV11-2 and TRBJ2-7, with TRBD2 matching over 14 bases. J was trimmed by 1 base and V by 3 bases; bases with no gene match: 8. The germline V gene has CDR1 SGHAT and CDR2 FQNNGV. This CDR3 is built from 18 residues. CDR3 in DNA: TGTGCCAGCAGCTTCCGCCGACTAGCGGGGGGGCAATCCTACGAGCAGTACTTC. Its translation: CASSFRRLAGGQSYEQYF.

This clonotype was recorded at least ten times. The chain couples TRBV27 to TRBJ2-1; 9 bases match TRBD2. Losses at the gene ends were 6 bases for V and 5 bases for J; bases not matched to a gene: 8. The CDR3 is 15 residues long. CDR1 MNHEY and CDR2 SMNVEV come from the germline V gene (reference sequence). The CDR3 region has the DNA TGTGCCAGCAGGCTTAGCGGGGGCCCAAACAATGAGCAGTTCTTC. Encoded protein: CASRLSGGPNNEQFF.

This clonotype occurred a few times. The chain has TRBV20-1 and TRBJ2-7, with no clear D. CDR1 is DFQATT, CDR2 SNEGSKA, per germline (reference sequence). The CDR3 totals 12 residues. With 3 bases removed from V and 6 bases from J, the gap between germline ends came to 12 bases. In nucleotides, the CDR3 is TGCAGTGCTAGTAAGGCACCATCCGAGCAGTACGTC. Translating gives CSASKAPSEQYV.

V is TRBV7-3 and J is TRBJ2-1, with 11 bases identical to TRBD2. Losses at the gene ends were 3 bases for V and 4 bases for J; bases not matched to a gene: 11. This CDR3 has 18 residues. Germline CDR1 is SGHTA and CDR2 is FQGTGA. CDR3 bases: TGTGCCAGCAGCTTTGGGGAAGGACTAGCGGGTCGTTACAATGAGCAGTTCTTC. It is translated as CASSFGEGLAGRYNEQFF.

As concerns this clonotype: Just one base apart from a much larger clone, this may be a read error. V is TRBV20-1 and J is TRBJ2-1; D perhaps matches TRBD2 (6 bases). Germline V lookup: CDR1 DFQATT, CDR2 SNEGSKA (reference sequence). This CDR3 contains 15 residues. The V end lost 2 bases, the J end lost 7 bases, and 18 bases lay between the germline ends. As DNA, the CDR3 is TGCAGTGCTAGAAACCCTCCGGGGGAATCGAATGAGCAGTTCTTC. It yields the protein CSARNPPGESNEQFF.

This clonotype was recorded a few times. The chain is built from TRBV29-1 and TRBJ1-3; no clear D. This CDR3 is built from 14 residues. The germline V gene encodes CDR1 SQVTM and CDR2 ANQGSEA. V shed 3 bases and J shed 0 bases, with 9 bases lying between them. CDR3 protein: CSVDGRLSGNTIYF. In nucleotides, the CDR3 is TGCAGCGTTGACGGCCGCCTCTCTGGAAACACCATATATTTT.

This clonotype was detected many times. The rearrangement joins TRBV7-9 to TRBJ2-7, with TRBD1 identical over 7 bases. The CDR3 extends over 14 amino acids. V shed 6 bases and J 7 bases; nucleotides not matched to a gene: 12. CDR1 and CDR2 from the germline V gene are SEHNR and FQNEAQ (reference sequence). CDR3 in amino acids: CASSKTGEGGEQYF. The CDR3 DNA reads as TGTGCCAGCAGTAAAACAGGGGAAGGCGGGGAGCAGTACTTC.

At least ten counts were recorded for this clonotype. The J gene is TRBJ2-5, the V gene TRBV4-3; 10 nucleotides match TRBD1. This CDR3 spans 16 amino acids. V shed 0 bases, J shed 5 bases, and the junction held 6 bases outside the gene matches. Germline CDR1 LGHNA, CDR2 YSLEER. Here the CDR3 DNA reads TGCGCCAGCAGCCAAGACCTGACAGGGGGCAGGGAGACCCAGTACTTC. Protein: CASSQDLTGGRETQYF.

The chain uses TRBV20-1 and TRBJ2-1, with a tentative D call TRBD1 (6 bases). CDR3 length equals 15 residues. Germline loops: CDR1 DFQATT, CDR2 SNEGSKA (reference sequence). V lost 5 bases, J lost 0 bases, and 14 bases lay in between. The CDR3 DNA reads TGCAGTGCTGCAGGGGTTATTCTCTCCTACAATGAGCAGTTCTTC. Amino acid sequence: CSAAGVILSYNEQFF.

This clonotype showed up many times. The chain couples TRBV7-3 to TRBJ2-2; possibly TRBD2 for D (5 bases). CDR1 SGHTA and CDR2 FQGTGA come from the germline V gene. V dropped 4 bases and J dropped 0 bases, with 9 bases sitting between them. The CDR3 length is 15 residues. The CDR3: CASSSAGANTGELFF. CDR3 DNA: TGTGCCAGCAGCTCCGCGGGTGCGAACACCGGGGAGCTGTTTTTT. Full variable domain (remainder filled in from reference TRBV7-3 and TRBJ2-2): GAGVSQTPSNKVTEKGKYVELRCDPISGHTALYWYRQSLGQGPEFLIYFQGTGAADDSGLPNDRFFAVRPEGSVSTLKIQRTERGDSAVYLCASSSAGANTGELFFGEGSRLTVL.

The chain couples TRBV6-1 to TRBJ1-3; 7 positions match TRBD1. The V gene's germline CDR1 is MNHNS and CDR2 SASEGT. J was trimmed by 3 bases and V by 5 bases; bases with no gene match: 13. The CDR3 loop spans 17 amino acids. The CDR3 region is CASSHPFKGARGNTIYF. For the CDR3, the DNA is TGTGCCAGCAGTCATCCCTTCAAGGGGGCCCGTGGAAACACCATATATTTT.

V is TRBV5-1 and J is TRBJ2-2, with D possibly TRBD1 on 5 matching bases. In germline, CDR1 is SGHRS, CDR2 YFSETQ. The CDR3 is 18 amino acids. Trimming removed 0 bases from V and 0 bases from J, with 15 bases in between. The CDR3 bases are TGCGCCAGCAGCTTGGCCACAGGACCTCAATCGAACACCGGGGAGCTGTTTTTT. This gives the protein CASSLATGPQSNTGELFF.

The V call is TRBV7-6, the J call TRBJ2-1; perhaps D is TRBD1 or TRBD2 (5 bases each). This CDR3 has 17 residues. The germline V gene has CDR1 SGHVS and CDR2 FNYEAQ. V dropped 0 bases and J dropped 5 bases, with 17 bases sitting between them. The CDR3 region has the DNA TGTGCCAGCAGCTTAGCGTACTGGCAGGGAGAGAACAATGAGCAGTTCTTC. Protein sequence: CASSLAYWQGENNEQFF.

This clonotype appeared a few times. The rearrangement joins TRBV20-1 to TRBJ2-2, with 10 bases lining up with TRBD1. Germline CDR1 reads DFQATT; CDR2 reads SNEGSKA (reference sequence). Germline trimming cut 1 base from V and 0 bases from J; bases unmatched to any gene: 5. The CDR3 length is 17 residues. The CDR3 loop reads CSARGGQGVSNTGELFF. The DNA for the CDR3 is TGCAGTGCTAGAGGAGGACAGGGGGTTTCGAACACCGGGGAGCTGTTTTTT.

This clonotype has a handful of counts. The genes are TRBV4-2 and TRBJ2-3; D gene uncertain. The germline V gene encodes CDR1 LGHNA and CDR2 YNFKEQ. Trimming left V 2 bases short and J 2 bases short, with 20 bases between. CDR3 length: 18 amino acids. The chain's CDR3 is CASSQTSGRGPITDTQYF. CDR3 coding DNA: TGTGCCAGCAGCCAAACTTCAGGCCGCGGTCCTATCACAGATACGCAGTATTTT.

This clonotype has at least ten counts. The chain recombines TRBV14 with TRBJ2-7; 11 bases are shared with TRBD2. The CDR3 loop spans 15 amino acids. J lost 6 bases, V lost 3 bases, and 7 bases had no gene match. Germline V gives CDR1 SGHDN, CDR2 FVKESK. The CDR3 region is CASSHIAGGTGEQYF. CDR3 nucleotides: TGTGCCAGCAGCCATATAGCGGGGGGGACGGGCGAGCAGTACTTC.